This T cell receptor beta chain derives from a study of OX40 agonist ivuxolimab in advanced cancers. With regard to this clone: Its antigen is not identified.

Regarding the study as a whole: No antigen was identified for the clonally expanded peripheral T cells.

The V end was cut by 6 bases, the J end by 4 bases, with 16 bases between. The CDR3 loop spans 15 amino acids. CDR1 and CDR2 (germline): MNHNY, SVGAGI (reference sequence). Sequencing used immunoSEQ multiplex PCR; TCRdb keeps in-frame clones, though not all of them. The sample carries some 96,000 clones, around 83% recorded once. The TCR was taken from an adult with an advanced solid tumor such as melanoma, head and neck, liver or kidney cancer. Sequencing was performed on CD4+ or CD8+ T cells sorted from blood, taken in a trial of the OX40 agonist ivuxolimab. The chain is built from TRBV6-6 and TRBJ1-5; perhaps TRBD1 as D (6 bases). CDR3 sequence: CASSLGIQGNQPQHF. Here the CDR3 DNA reads TGTGCCAGCAGCCTAGGAATACAGGGAAATCAGCCCCAGCATTTT.